What follows are 18 T cell receptor beta chains derived from one specimen sequenced in a study of T cell changes during pregnancy in multiple sclerosis. Produced via immunoSEQ multiplex PCR; TCRdb's table is partial and in-frame only. The repertoire includes tens of thousands of clones, around 90% of them detected once, and less than 2% sits in the top ten. The sequences come from peripheral blood, collected in the first trimester of pregnancy. These receptors were taken from a female donor with multiple sclerosis, enrolled in a pregnancy study.

The chain is built from TRBV4-1 and TRBJ1-3; no definite D call. This CDR3 spans 15 amino acids. V was trimmed by 3 bases and J by 0 bases, leaving 9 bases between them. Germline CDR1 reads MGHRA; CDR2 reads YSYEKL. CDR3 DNA: TGCGCCAGCAGCCACCCACCGGTCTCTGGAAACACCATATATTTT. It specifies CASSHPPVSGNTIYF.

The chain carries TRBV7-3 and TRBJ2-5, with TRBD2 matching over 9 bases. With V trimmed by 2 bases and J by 5 bases, 0 bases remained unmatched. This CDR3 has 13 residues. The germline gives CDR1 SGHTA, CDR2 FQGTGA. The CDR3 is CASSLGTSETQYF. CDR3 sequence (DNA): TGTGCCAGCAGCTTAGGGACTAGCGAGACCCAGTACTTC.

The chain recombines TRBV7-8 with TRBJ1-2; D is unclear. Germline CDR1 reads SGHVS; CDR2 reads FQNEAQ. The CDR3 contains 16 residues. The germline V and J ends were trimmed by 2 bases and 4 bases, with 17 bases remaining between them. The CDR3 nucleotides read TGTGCCAGCAGCTTATCAAGGGCGGGTGAGGGCTATGGCTACACCTTC. Its protein is CASSLSRAGEGYGYTF.

This clone was seen just once. This CDR3 reads CASSYRDRAAYQPQHF. CDR3 nucleotide sequence: TGTGCCAGCAGTTACCGGGACAGGGCTGCTTATCAGCCCCAGCATTTT. V and J are TRBV27 and TRBJ1-5; 9 bases fit TRBD1. Germline V gene sequence: CDR1 MNHEY, CDR2 SMNVEV (reference sequence). V dropped 4 bases and J dropped 5; count of bases not matched to a gene: 9. There are 16 residues in the CDR3.

The chain recombines TRBV30 with TRBJ2-5, with D tentatively TRBD2 (5 bases). In germline, CDR1 is GTSNPN, CDR2 SVGIG (reference sequence). V shed 0 bases and J shed 4 bases, with 15 bases lying between them. CDR3 length: 15 residues. CDR3 in amino acids: CAWSVRGLKGETQYF. DNA of the CDR3: TGTGCCTGGAGTGTACGGGGTCTAAAAGGAGAGACCCAGTACTTC.

The J gene is TRBJ2-3, the V gene TRBV30; D is perhaps TRBD2 (6 bases). V lost 1 base and J lost 10, with 21 bases in between. The CDR3 length is 15 residues. CDR1 is GTSNPN and CDR2 is SVGIG in the germline V gene (reference sequence). CDR3 region: CAWSGLGPDGGSQYF. DNA for the CDR3: TGTGCCTGGAGTGGGTTAGGCCCGGACGGGGGATCGCAGTATTTT.

V is TRBV4-2 and J is TRBJ2-7; D not resolved. The CDR3 totals 11 residues. V lost 0 bases to trimming and J lost 5 bases, with 2 bases between them. CDR1 and CDR2 (germline): LGHNA, YNFKEQ. The CDR3 is CASSQDNEQYF. The CDR3 DNA reads TGTGCCAGCAGCCAAGATAACGAGCAGTACTTC.

V and J are TRBV7-6 and TRBJ2-1, with D possibly matching TRBD2 (6 bases). Germline assignment: CDR1 SGHVS and CDR2 FNYEAQ. CDR3 length: 15 amino acids. The V gene lost 2 bases and the J gene lost 3 bases, with 11 bases spanning the gap. The CDR3 reads CASSLFGSDYNEQFF. The CDR3 DNA reads as TGTGCCAGCAGCTTATTCGGGAGTGACTACAATGAGCAGTTCTTC.

The chain links TRBV7-9 to TRBJ1-1; D not certain. The length of the CDR3 is 10 residues. The ends were cut back, 3 bases at V and 8 bases at J, with 4 bases in the middle. Germline CDR1 and CDR2: SEHNR and FQNEAQ (reference sequence). In DNA form, the CDR3 reads TGTGCCAGCAGCTTTACAGAAGCTTTCTTT. It specifies CASSFTEAFF.

The chain carries TRBV7-2 and TRBJ2-3; TRBD1 is a possible D gene (5 bases). Germline V gene sequence: CDR1 SGHTA, CDR2 FQGNSA. This CDR3 contains 14 residues. V gave up 6 bases and J gave up 3 bases, with 13 bases separating them. The CDR3 loop reads CASRSQGGTDTQYF. The CDR3 region has the DNA TGTGCCAGCAGATCCCAGGGCGGTACAGATACGCAGTATTTT.

The chain joins TRBV9 to TRBJ2-6; possibly TRBD1 for D (5 bases). CDR1 and CDR2 (germline): SGDLS, YYNGEE. The CDR3 covers 16 residues. Deletions cut 4 bases from V and 0 bases from J, with 11 bases between. The CDR3 DNA is TGTGCCAGCAGCTTCGACAGACTCTCTGGGGCCAACGTCCTGACTTTC. Translation gives CASSFDRLSGANVLTF.

The genes are TRBV10-1 and TRBJ2-7; 8 nucleotides agree with TRBD1. Germline values: CDR1 WNHNN, CDR2 SYGVQD (reference sequence). The CDR3 runs 12 residues. V shed 5 bases, J shed 6 bases, and the junction held 3 bases outside the gene matches. CDR3 in amino acids: CASSQTGAEQYF. CDR3 coding DNA: TGCGCCAGCAGTCAGACAGGGGCCGAGCAGTACTTC.

V gene TRBV9 combines with J gene TRBJ1-2; 7 nucleotides agree with TRBD1. Losses at the gene ends were 0 bases for V and 4 bases for J; bases not matched to a gene: 6. The CDR3 loop spans 15 amino acids. Germline V gene data show CDR1 as SGDLS and CDR2 as YYNGEE. CDR3 nucleotides: TGTGCCAGCAGCGTAGTGGGAAGGGACAGCTATGGCTACACCTTC. Its protein is CASSVVGRDSYGYTF.

J is TRBJ2-7 and V is TRBV5-1; D is perhaps TRBD1 (5 bases). The CDR3 runs to 18 residues. V gave up 0 bases and J gave up 1 base, with 20 bases separating them. Per the germline V gene, CDR1 is SGHRS and CDR2 is YFSETQ. The CDR3 DNA is TGCGCCAGCAGCTTGGGGGGATGGGGCCAACTGACATCCTACGAGCAGTACTTC. Its protein product is CASSLGGWGQLTSYEQYF.

The chain links TRBV7-3 to TRBJ2-3; TRBD1 matches at 8 bases. With V trimmed by 3 bases and J by 4 bases, 0 bases remained unmatched. This CDR3 comprises 13 residues. Looked up from germline, CDR1 is SGHTA and CDR2 is FQGTGA. CDR3 amino acids: CASSLTGADTQYF. CDR3 bases: TGTGCCAGCAGCTTGACAGGGGCAGATACGCAGTATTTT.

This clone was recorded only once. The gene calls are TRBV30 and TRBJ1-3; 8 nucleotides match TRBD1. Germline values: CDR1 GTSNPN, CDR2 SVGIG (reference sequence). With V trimmed by 0 bases and J by 7 bases, 8 bases remained unmatched. This CDR3 comprises 15 residues. As DNA, the CDR3 is TGTGCCTGGAGTGTACTAAAGAGGACAGGGAACACCATATATTTT. Its translation: CAWSVLKRTGNTIYF.

The chain uses TRBV29-1 and TRBJ1-4; 9 bases fit TRBD1. The trim removed 4 bases at V and 2 bases at J, leaving 2 bases unmatched. Germline CDR1 is SQVTM and CDR2 is ANQGSEA. This CDR3 spans 14 amino acids. This CDR3 reads CSVGTGATNEKLFF. The CDR3 nucleotides are TGCAGCGTTGGGACAGGGGCCACTAATGAAAAACTGTTTTTT.

The chain is built from TRBV2 and TRBJ2-1; 10 bases are a match to TRBD2. J lost 5 bases, V lost 5 bases, and 3 bases had no gene match. Per germline, CDR1 SNHLY and CDR2 FYNNEI. The CDR3 runs 14 residues. CDR3 bases: TGTGCCAGCAGTCCTAGCGGGAGAGACAATGAGCAGTTCTTC. Encoded protein: CASSPSGRDNEQFF.